The rows below give T cell receptor beta chains drawn from one sample of a study of cytomegalovirus exposure and HLA in healthy donors. Method: immunoSEQ multiplex PCR; TCRdb's copy keeps in-frame clones and lacks some. The sample yields roughly 230,000 clones, about 90% seen once. The specimen sequenced was PBMCs. The receptors derive from a girl aged 2-15 years in good health and CMV-seronegative. Both conserved end residues are part of each CDR3. D genes are given only for firm matches. The size field is filled for only some rows; it gives once, few, many or a size class.

clone size: .
J gene: TRBJ1-4
D gene: .
V gene: TRBV14
CDR3 protein: CASSQDYPGRTEKLFF
CDR3 DNA: TGTGCCAGCAGCCAAGATTATCCGGGGAGGACTGAAAAACTGTTTTTT

clone size: .
J gene: TRBJ1-4
D gene: .
V gene: TRBV2
CDR3 protein: CASRPRTDYNEKLFF
CDR3 DNA: TGTGCCAGCAGACCGAGGACGGACTATAATGAAAAACTGTTTTTT

clone size: .
J gene: TRBJ2-1
D gene: .
V gene: TRBV15
CDR3 protein: CATSRQGTVREQFF
CDR3 DNA: TGTGCCACCAGCAGACAAGGGACTGTACGAGAGCAGTTCTTC

clone size: .
J gene: TRBJ2-5
D gene: TRBD1
V gene: TRBV7-9
CDR3 protein: CASSPTGDQETQYF
CDR3 DNA: TGTGCCAGCAGCCCGACAGGGGACCAAGAGACCCAGTACTTC

clone size: .
J gene: TRBJ2-1
D gene: .
V gene: TRBV29-1
CDR3 protein: CSVVGKGDNEQFF
CDR3 DNA: TGCAGCGTTGTAGGGAAAGGGGACAATGAGCAGTTCTTC

clone size: .
J gene: TRBJ1-5
D gene: TRBD1
V gene: TRBV6-6
CDR3 protein: CASTLGTVNQPQHF
CDR3 DNA: TGTGCCAGCACCCTCGGGACAGTCAATCAGCCCCAGCATTTT

clone size: .
J gene: TRBJ1-6
D gene: TRBD1
V gene: TRBV7-8
CDR3 protein: CASSLVGRTGPPNNSPLHF
CDR3 DNA: TGTGCCAGCAGCTTAGTGGGTCGGACAGGGCCACCAAATAATTCACCCCTCCACTTT

clone size: .
J gene: TRBJ2-3
D gene: .
V gene: TRBV10-3
CDR3 protein: CAISESSGLSTDTQYF
CDR3 DNA: TGTGCCATCAGTGAGTCGTCGGGGTTGAGCACAGATACGCAGTATTTT

clone size: .
J gene: TRBJ1-3
D gene: .
V gene: TRBV30
CDR3 protein: CAWSSGSSGNTIYF
CDR3 DNA: TGTGCCTGGAGTAGCGGAAGCTCTGGAAACACCATATATTTT

clone size: .
J gene: TRBJ1-5
D gene: .
V gene: TRBV2
CDR3 protein: CASRQSNQPQHF
CDR3 DNA: TGTGCCAGCAGACAGAGCAATCAGCCCCAGCATTTT

clone size: .
J gene: TRBJ2-2
D gene: .
V gene: TRBV10-3
CDR3 protein: CAISEGQGSTGELFF
CDR3 DNA: TGTGCCATCAGTGAAGGGCAGGGGAGCACCGGGGAGCTGTTTTTT

clone size: .
J gene: TRBJ2-5
D gene: TRBD1
V gene: TRBV9
CDR3 protein: CASSPSTGRETQYF
CDR3 DNA: TGTGCCAGCAGCCCATCGACAGGGAGAGAGACCCAGTACTTC

clone size: .
J gene: TRBJ2-1
D gene: TRBD2
V gene: TRBV13
CDR3 protein: CASSYLSGGDSYNEQFF
CDR3 DNA: TGTGCCAGCAGCTACCTTAGCGGGGGGGACTCCTACAATGAGCAGTTCTTC

clone size: .
J gene: TRBJ1-4
D gene: .
V gene: TRBV4-1
CDR3 protein: CASREEEGTNEKLFF
CDR3 DNA: TGCGCCAGCAGGGAGGAGGAGGGAACTAATGAAAAACTGTTTTTT

clone size: .
J gene: TRBJ1-2
D gene: .
V gene: TRBV6-5
CDR3 protein: CATGINHRGYTF
CDR3 DNA: TGTGCCACGGGGATTAATCACCGTGGCTACACCTTC

clone size: once
J gene: TRBJ2-1
D gene: TRBD1
V gene: TRBV18
CDR3 protein: CASSDRAGNEQFF
CDR3 DNA: TGTGCCAGCTCAGACAGGGCAGGCAATGAGCAGTTCTTC

clone size: .
J gene: TRBJ1-1
D gene: .
V gene: TRBV7-2
CDR3 protein: CASSVDITMTEAFF
CDR3 DNA: TGTGCCAGCAGCGTGGACATCACGATGACTGAAGCTTTCTTT

clone size: .
J gene: TRBJ1-4
D gene: .
V gene: TRBV6-1
CDR3 protein: CASWTVPSNEKLFF
CDR3 DNA: TGTGCCAGCTGGACAGTTCCCTCTAATGAAAAACTGTTTTTT

clone size: .
J gene: TRBJ1-2
D gene: .
V gene: TRBV5-1
CDR3 protein: CASSLDIGHNYGYTF
CDR3 DNA: TGCGCCAGCAGCTTGGATATTGGCCATAACTATGGCTACACCTTC

clone size: .
J gene: TRBJ2-1
D gene: TRBD2
V gene: TRBV6-1
CDR3 protein: CASSVAASGGSYNEQFF
CDR3 DNA: TGTGCCAGCAGTGTTGCGGCTAGCGGGGGTTCCTACAATGAGCAGTTCTTC

clone size: .
J gene: TRBJ2-1
D gene: TRBD2
V gene: TRBV11-1
CDR3 protein: CASSLAVGTSGSWDEQFF
CDR3 DNA: TGTGCCAGCAGCTTAGCTGTAGGGACTAGCGGGAGTTGGGATGAGCAGTTCTTC

clone size: .
J gene: TRBJ1-1
D gene: .
V gene: TRBV28
CDR3 protein: CASSLTTEVKAFF
CDR3 DNA: TGTGCCAGCAGTTTGACGACAGAGGTTAAAGCTTTCTTT

clone size: .
J gene: TRBJ2-7
D gene: TRBD2
V gene: TRBV7-9
CDR3 protein: CASEVGVAGEQYF
CDR3 DNA: TGTGCCAGCGAGGTGGGGGTAGCGGGAGAGCAGTACTTC

clone size: .
J gene: TRBJ1-1
D gene: .
V gene: TRBV18
CDR3 protein: CASSPRDLGETEAFF
CDR3 DNA: TGTGCCAGCTCACCAAGGGACTTGGGGGAAACTGAAGCTTTCTTT

clone size: .
J gene: TRBJ2-1
D gene: TRBD2
V gene: TRBV11-2
CDR3 protein: CASSSGTSGGTNEQFF
CDR3 DNA: TGTGCCAGCAGCTCAGGGACTAGCGGGGGGACCAATGAGCAGTTCTTC

clone size: .
J gene: TRBJ1-3
D gene: .
V gene: TRBV7-8
CDR3 protein: CASSLSGGNTIYF
CDR3 DNA: TGTGCCAGCAGCTTGAGTGGTGGAAACACCATATATTTT

clone size: .
J gene: TRBJ1-4
D gene: TRBD1
V gene: TRBV14
CDR3 protein: CASSLRTGTNEKLFF
CDR3 DNA: TGTGCCAGCAGCCTCAGGACAGGAACTAATGAAAAACTGTTTTTT

clone size: .
J gene: TRBJ2-1
D gene: .
V gene: TRBV7-3
CDR3 protein: CASSLTEASSYNEQFF
CDR3 DNA: TGTGCCAGCAGCTTAACTGAGGCGAGCTCCTACAATGAGCAGTTCTTC

clone size: .
J gene: TRBJ1-2
D gene: TRBD1
V gene: TRBV19
CDR3 protein: CASSIQGQGFGYTF
CDR3 DNA: TGTGCCAGTAGTATCCAGGGACAGGGCTTTGGCTACACCTTC

clone size: once
J gene: TRBJ1-3
D gene: TRBD1
V gene: TRBV25-1
CDR3 protein: CASSVAGGSGNTIYF
CDR3 DNA: TGTGCCAGCAGTGTCGCAGGGGGATCTGGAAACACCATATATTTT

clone size: once
J gene: TRBJ2-1
D gene: TRBD2
V gene: TRBV6-5
CDR3 protein: CASGREGYNEQFF
CDR3 DNA: TGTGCCAGCGGCAGGGAGGGTTACAATGAGCAGTTCTTC

clone size: .
J gene: TRBJ2-3
D gene: TRBD2
V gene: TRBV9
CDR3 protein: CASSVEGGGASDTQYF
CDR3 DNA: TGTGCCAGCAGCGTAGAGGGCGGGGGGGCCTCAGATACGCAGTATTTT

clone size: once
J gene: TRBJ2-5
D gene: TRBD1
V gene: TRBV5-1
CDR3 protein: CASSATGNYETQYF
CDR3 DNA: TGCGCCAGCAGCGCGACAGGGAATTACGAGACCCAGTACTTC

clone size: .
J gene: TRBJ2-1
D gene: .
V gene: TRBV11-2
CDR3 protein: CASSLKWRDEQFF
CDR3 DNA: TGTGCCAGCAGCTTGAAGTGGAGGGATGAGCAGTTCTTC

clone size: .
J gene: TRBJ2-7
D gene: TRBD2
V gene: TRBV5-5
CDR3 protein: CASILGTSGTYEQYF
CDR3 DNA: TGTGCCAGCATCCTCGGGACTAGCGGGACCTACGAGCAGTACTTC

clone size: .
J gene: TRBJ1-6
D gene: TRBD1
V gene: TRBV19
CDR3 protein: CASAQGQLNSPLHF
CDR3 DNA: TGTGCCTCGGCTCAGGGACAGTTAAATTCACCCCTCCACTTT

clone size: .
J gene: TRBJ2-3
D gene: .
V gene: TRBV30
CDR3 protein: CAWSVGAVGTDTQYF
CDR3 DNA: TGTGCCTGGAGTGTTGGAGCGGTCGGCACAGATACGCAGTATTTT

clone size: .
J gene: TRBJ2-5
D gene: .
V gene: TRBV29-1
CDR3 protein: CSVSRQGGSETQYF
CDR3 DNA: TGCAGCGTTTCCCGGCAGGGGGGTTCGGAGACCCAGTACTTC

clone size: .
J gene: TRBJ2-1
D gene: TRBD1
V gene: TRBV5-6
CDR3 protein: CASSFGQGYNEQFF
CDR3 DNA: TGTGCCAGCAGCTTCGGACAGGGGTACAATGAGCAGTTCTTC

clone size: .
J gene: TRBJ2-7
D gene: .
V gene: TRBV7-2
CDR3 protein: CASSLAPGTATYEQYF
CDR3 DNA: TGTGCCAGCAGCTTAGCGCCGGGAACCGCAACCTACGAGCAGTACTTC

clone size: .
J gene: TRBJ1-1
D gene: .
V gene: TRBV6-4
CDR3 protein: CASSLEVGTEAFF
CDR3 DNA: TGTGCCAGCAGTTTAGAGGTCGGCACTGAAGCTTTCTTT

clone size: .
J gene: TRBJ2-7
D gene: .
V gene: TRBV7-2
CDR3 protein: CASSHSGPQGRLTYEQYF
CDR3 DNA: TGTGCCAGCAGCCACTCTGGACCCCAGGGGCGACTTACCTACGAGCAGTACTTC

clone size: .
J gene: TRBJ1-2
D gene: .
V gene: TRBV5-5
CDR3 protein: CASSLGGVSYGYTF
CDR3 DNA: TGTGCCAGCAGCTTAGGGGGGGTGTCCTATGGCTACACCTTC

clone size: .
J gene: TRBJ1-2
D gene: .
V gene: TRBV6-6
CDR3 protein: CASSYEGVGYTF
CDR3 DNA: TGTGCCAGCAGTTATGAGGGGGTAGGCTACACCTTC

clone size: .
J gene: TRBJ2-1
D gene: TRBD2
V gene: TRBV13
CDR3 protein: CASSFPGTSGSDEQFF
CDR3 DNA: TGTGCCAGCAGCTTCCCGGGGACTAGCGGGAGCGATGAGCAGTTCTTC